This is a list of T cell receptor beta chains from one sample in a study of identical twins' blood T cells. TCRdb reanalysed the 5' RACE reads using MiXCR and keeps one entry per CDR3 protein. Found here are a few hundred thousand distinct CDR3 sequences, about 28% of them singletons; the top ten hold about 6%. Sequencing used PBMCs. Every receptor here comes from a woman aged 18-55 years in good health. Each CDR3 is given with its conserved first and last residue. The D gene is left open where the match is weak. Clone size is shown for a subset of rows, as once, few, many or a class of expanded clone.

cdr3_aa: CATNQRGTYEQYF; cdr3_nt: TGTGCCACAAATCAACGGGGTACCTACGAGCAGTACTTC; j_call: TRBJ2-7; clone_size: .; v_call: TRBV15; d_call: .
cdr3_aa: CASSLREGMDTEAFF; cdr3_nt: TGTGCCAGCAGCTTAAGGGAGGGGATGGACACTGAAGCTTTCTTT; j_call: TRBJ1-1; clone_size: .; v_call: TRBV3-1; d_call: .
cdr3_aa: CSARVSRGSTDTQYF; cdr3_nt: TGCAGTGCTAGAGTAAGCAGGGGCTCGACAGATACGCAGTATTTT; j_call: TRBJ2-3; clone_size: few; v_call: TRBV20-1; d_call: .
cdr3_aa: CASSLQGSPNEKLFF; cdr3_nt: TGTGCCAGCAGCTTACAGGGGAGTCCTAATGAAAAACTGTTTTTT; j_call: TRBJ1-4; clone_size: few; v_call: TRBV7-2; d_call: .
cdr3_aa: CASSYSGGSSGANVLTF; cdr3_nt: TGTGCCAGCAGTTACTCTGGGGGAAGCTCTGGGGCCAACGTCCTGACTTTC; j_call: TRBJ2-6; clone_size: .; v_call: TRBV6-6; d_call: .
cdr3_aa: CASSQGLREQFF; cdr3_nt: TGTGCCAGCAGCCAAGGACTTCGAGAGCAGTTCTTC; j_call: TRBJ2-1; clone_size: .; v_call: TRBV3-1; d_call: .
cdr3_aa: CASGLELAGHTGELFF; cdr3_nt: TGTGCTAGTGGTTTGGAACTAGCGGGACACACCGGGGAGCTGTTTTTT; j_call: TRBJ2-2; clone_size: few; v_call: TRBV12-5; d_call: TRBD2
cdr3_aa: CASSPGLRDTESFF; cdr3_nt: TGTGCCAGCAGCCCAGGTCTGAGGGACACTGAATCTTTCTTT; j_call: TRBJ1-1; clone_size: .; v_call: TRBV7-9; d_call: .
cdr3_aa: CASSLETGAGNTIYF; cdr3_nt: TGCGCCAGCAGCTTGGAGACAGGGGCTGGAAACACCATATATTTT; j_call: TRBJ1-3; clone_size: .; v_call: TRBV5-1; d_call: TRBD1
cdr3_aa: CASSLAAGEGYSSPLHF; cdr3_nt: TGTGCCAGCAGCTTGGCTGCAGGTGAGGGGTATAGTTCACCCCTCCACTTT; j_call: TRBJ1-6; clone_size: few; v_call: TRBV5-6; d_call: .
cdr3_aa: CASSLDVRFSYNEQFF; cdr3_nt: TGTGCCAGCAGCTTGGACGTACGCTTTTCCTACAATGAGCAGTTCTTC; j_call: TRBJ2-1; clone_size: .; v_call: TRBV5-4; d_call: .
cdr3_aa: CASRRGTSGGELFF; cdr3_nt: TGTGCCAGCAGGCGCGGGACTAGCGGCGGGGAGCTGTTTTTT; j_call: TRBJ2-2; clone_size: few; v_call: TRBV5-4; d_call: TRBD2
cdr3_aa: CASSVNGRPNQETQYF; cdr3_nt: TGTGCCAGCAGTGTAAACGGGCGACCGAACCAAGAGACCCAGTACTTC; j_call: TRBJ2-5; clone_size: .; v_call: TRBV25-1; d_call: .
cdr3_aa: CATSQGGGNQPQHF; cdr3_nt: TGTGCCACTTCACAGGGGGGAGGCAATCAGCCCCAGCATTTT; j_call: TRBJ1-5; clone_size: few; v_call: TRBV19; d_call: TRBD1
cdr3_aa: CAISGDTKNTEAFF; cdr3_nt: TGTGCCATCAGTGGGGACACCAAGAACACTGAAGCTTTCTTT; j_call: TRBJ1-1; clone_size: .; v_call: TRBV10-3; d_call: .
cdr3_aa: CSVAFPGSYEQYF; cdr3_nt: TGCAGCGTGGCTTTTCCCGGTTCCTACGAGCAGTACTTC; j_call: TRBJ2-7; clone_size: .; v_call: TRBV29-1; d_call: .
cdr3_aa: CSARDYSGMNTGELFF; cdr3_nt: TGCAGTGCTAGAGATTACAGCGGAATGAACACCGGGGAGCTGTTTTTT; j_call: TRBJ2-2; clone_size: .; v_call: TRBV20-1; d_call: .
cdr3_aa: CASSSDTSGNTGELFF; cdr3_nt: TGTGCCAGCAGTTCCGATACTAGCGGCAACACCGGGGAGCTGTTTTTT; j_call: TRBJ2-2; clone_size: .; v_call: TRBV12-3/TRBV12-4; d_call: TRBD2
cdr3_aa: CSGGPSTEAFF; cdr3_nt: TGCAGCGGGGGCCCCTCCACTGAAGCTTTCTTT; j_call: TRBJ1-1; clone_size: .; v_call: TRBV29-1; d_call: .
cdr3_aa: CASSLSPWDEQYF; cdr3_nt: TGTGCCAGCTCATTGTCTCCTTGGGACGAGCAGTACTTC; j_call: TRBJ2-7; clone_size: many; v_call: TRBV18; d_call: .
cdr3_aa: CASGLAPPTPLSEAFF; cdr3_nt: TGTGCTAGTGGTTTGGCGCCCCCGACCCCGCTCTCTGAAGCTTTCTTT; j_call: TRBJ1-1; clone_size: .; v_call: TRBV12-5; d_call: .
cdr3_aa: CASNLALRGWGGNTIYF; cdr3_nt: TGTGCCAGCAATCTAGCCCTCCGGGGATGGGGTGGAAACACCATATATTTT; j_call: TRBJ1-3; clone_size: .; v_call: TRBV12-3/TRBV12-4; d_call: .
cdr3_aa: CASSQDREGHTDTQYF; cdr3_nt: TGCGCCAGCAGCCAAGACCGGGAGGGACACACAGATACGCAGTATTTT; j_call: TRBJ2-3; clone_size: .; v_call: TRBV4-3; d_call: TRBD2
cdr3_aa: CASSYSWQVGAQYF; cdr3_nt: TGTGCCAGCAGTTACTCTTGGCAGGTTGGAGCCCAGTACTTC; j_call: TRBJ2-5; clone_size: .; v_call: TRBV6-6; d_call: .
cdr3_aa: CASSRLAGGPTDTRYF; cdr3_nt: TGTGCCAGCAGTCGACTAGCGGGGGGGCCAACAGATACGCGGTATTTT; j_call: TRBJ2-3; clone_size: .; v_call: TRBV12-3/TRBV12-4; d_call: TRBD2
cdr3_aa: CASSRGTDFNEKLFF; cdr3_nt: TGCGCCAGCAGCAGGGGGACGGATTTTAATGAAAAACTGTTTTTT; j_call: TRBJ1-4; clone_size: few; v_call: TRBV5-1; d_call: .
cdr3_aa: CASSLEGDRGFNEQFF; cdr3_nt: TGTGCCAGCAGTTTAGAGGGGGACAGGGGGTTCAATGAGCAGTTCTTC; j_call: TRBJ2-1; clone_size: .; v_call: TRBV12-3/TRBV12-4; d_call: TRBD1
cdr3_aa: CASSHRDSGLQETQYF; cdr3_nt: TGTGCCAGCAGCCACCGCGACAGCGGATTACAAGAGACCCAGTACTTC; j_call: TRBJ2-5; clone_size: few; v_call: TRBV12-3/TRBV12-4; d_call: .
cdr3_aa: CASSIPTGSKTHF; cdr3_nt: TGTGCCAGCAGTATCCCGACAGGGTCCAAAACACATTTT; j_call: TRBJ1-1; clone_size: few; v_call: TRBV12-3/TRBV12-4; d_call: TRBD1
cdr3_aa: CASSFIAASTDTQYF; cdr3_nt: TGTGCCAGCAGCTTCATAGCGGCTAGCACAGATACGCAGTATTTT; j_call: TRBJ2-3; clone_size: .; v_call: TRBV6-2/TRBV6-3; d_call: .
cdr3_aa: CASGTPMNTEAFF; cdr3_nt: TGTGCCTCCGGGACTCCAATGAACACTGAAGCTTTCTTT; j_call: TRBJ1-1; clone_size: once; v_call: TRBV7-9; d_call: .
cdr3_aa: CASSFPRENEKLFF; cdr3_nt: TGTGCCAGCAGTTTTCCCAGGGAGAATGAAAAACTGTTTTTT; j_call: TRBJ1-4; clone_size: many; v_call: TRBV12-3/TRBV12-4; d_call: .
cdr3_aa: CASSNRDETQYF; cdr3_nt: TGTGCCAGCAGCAATCGGGACGAGACCCAGTACTTC; j_call: TRBJ2-5; clone_size: .; v_call: TRBV5-4; d_call: .
cdr3_aa: CASSEPRGGGTEAFF; cdr3_nt: TGTGCCAGCAGTGAACCCCGGGGAGGAGGCACTGAAGCTTTCTTT; j_call: TRBJ1-1; clone_size: .; v_call: TRBV6-1; d_call: .
cdr3_aa: CSARGQIVSGNTIYF; cdr3_nt: TGCAGTGCCAGGGGACAGATTGTCTCTGGAAACACCATATATTTT; j_call: TRBJ1-3; clone_size: .; v_call: TRBV20-1; d_call: TRBD1
cdr3_aa: CASSIGRGGYGYTF; cdr3_nt: TGTGCCAGTAGTATTGGCAGGGGCGGCTATGGCTACACCTTC; j_call: TRBJ1-2; clone_size: .; v_call: TRBV19; d_call: .
cdr3_aa: CASSQGTSYGYTF; cdr3_nt: TGTGCCAGCAGCCAGGGGACCTCCTATGGCTACACCTTC; j_call: TRBJ1-2; clone_size: many; v_call: TRBV13; d_call: .
cdr3_aa: CASSSGLAGNTDTQYF; cdr3_nt: TGTGCCAGCAGCTCGGGACTAGCGGGGAACACAGATACGCAGTATTTT; j_call: TRBJ2-3; clone_size: .; v_call: TRBV5-4; d_call: TRBD2
cdr3_aa: CASSYSPEGGARQAFF; cdr3_nt: TGTGCCAGCAGTTACTCCCCCGAGGGGGGGGCAAGGCAGGCTTTCTTT; j_call: TRBJ1-1; clone_size: few; v_call: TRBV6-5; d_call: .
cdr3_aa: CASSLGLAVQETQYF; cdr3_nt: TGTGCCAGCAGCTTGGGTCTAGCGGTACAAGAGACCCAGTACTTC; j_call: TRBJ2-5; clone_size: many; v_call: TRBV11-2; d_call: TRBD2
cdr3_aa: CASGDPVGVPYEQYF; cdr3_nt: TGTGCCAGCGGGGACCCCGTGGGGGTTCCCTACGAGCAGTACTTC; j_call: TRBJ2-7; clone_size: .; v_call: TRBV6-2/TRBV6-3; d_call: .
cdr3_aa: CSASGRALTDTQYF; cdr3_nt: TGCAGTGCTAGTGGGAGGGCCCTCACAGATACGCAGTATTTT; j_call: TRBJ2-3; clone_size: few; v_call: TRBV20-1; d_call: TRBD2
cdr3_aa: CASSPRQSPSYGYTF; cdr3_nt: TGTGCCAGCAGCCCCCGACAGAGTCCTAGCTATGGCTACACCTTC; j_call: TRBJ1-2; clone_size: .; v_call: TRBV7-9; d_call: .
cdr3_aa: CAISSGQLNEKLFF; cdr3_nt: TGTGCCATCAGTTCCGGACAGCTTAATGAAAAACTGTTTTTT; j_call: TRBJ1-4; clone_size: few; v_call: TRBV10-3; d_call: .
cdr3_aa: CSAQGGDYGYTF; cdr3_nt: TGCAGTGCCCAGGGCGGGGATTATGGCTACACCTTC; j_call: TRBJ1-2; clone_size: .; v_call: TRBV20-1; d_call: .
cdr3_aa: CASRRQGLNYEQYF; cdr3_nt: TGTGCCAGTCGAAGACAGGGATTAAACTACGAGCAGTACTTC; j_call: TRBJ2-7; clone_size: few; v_call: TRBV11-3; d_call: TRBD1
cdr3_aa: CASSQVGWQVQETQYF; cdr3_nt: TGCGCCAGCAGCCAAGTAGGGTGGCAGGTGCAAGAGACCCAGTACTTC; j_call: TRBJ2-5; clone_size: few; v_call: TRBV4-3; d_call: .
cdr3_aa: CASGPGLADFTDTQYF; cdr3_nt: TGTGCCAGCGGCCCGGGACTAGCGGACTTCACAGATACGCAGTATTTT; j_call: TRBJ2-3; clone_size: many; v_call: TRBV2; d_call: TRBD2
cdr3_aa: CARRLLVVTEAFF; cdr3_nt: TGTGCCAGGCGTCTGCTGGTTGTGACTGAAGCTTTCTTT; j_call: TRBJ1-1; clone_size: .; v_call: TRBV6-4; d_call: .
cdr3_aa: CASSLWDRDEQYF; cdr3_nt: TGTGCCAGCAGCTTATGGGACAGAGACGAGCAGTACTTC; j_call: TRBJ2-7; clone_size: many; v_call: TRBV7-9; d_call: TRBD1
cdr3_aa: CASSYFRRFPEKLFF; cdr3_nt: TGTGCCAGCAGTTACTTTCGCCGCTTTCCAGAAAAACTGTTTTTT; j_call: TRBJ1-4; clone_size: few; v_call: TRBV6-5; d_call: .
cdr3_aa: CASIPALGGSNEQFF; cdr3_nt: TGCGCCAGCATTCCCGCACTGGGCGGGAGCAATGAGCAGTTCTTC; j_call: TRBJ2-1; clone_size: .; v_call: TRBV5-1; d_call: TRBD2
cdr3_aa: CASSFPQDNQPQHF; cdr3_nt: TGTGCCAGCAGCTTCCCCCAGGACAATCAGCCCCAGCATTTT; j_call: TRBJ1-5; clone_size: few; v_call: TRBV7-9; d_call: .
cdr3_aa: CSARRGQGRAGYTF; cdr3_nt: TGCAGTGCTAGACGGGGACAGGGCAGGGCAGGCTACACCTTC; j_call: TRBJ1-2; clone_size: few; v_call: TRBV20-1; d_call: TRBD1
cdr3_aa: CASTVIQPQHF; cdr3_nt: TGTGCCAGCACCGTAATTCAGCCCCAGCATTTT; j_call: TRBJ1-5; clone_size: few; v_call: TRBV27; d_call: .
cdr3_aa: CASSFNDGRANTDTQYF; cdr3_nt: TGCGCCAGCAGTTTTAATGACGGACGGGCCAACACAGATACGCAGTATTTT; j_call: TRBJ2-3; clone_size: .; v_call: TRBV5-1; d_call: .
cdr3_aa: CSARYLTGGNYEQYF; cdr3_nt: TGCAGTGCTAGATATCTAACGGGGGGAAACTACGAGCAGTACTTC; j_call: TRBJ2-7; clone_size: .; v_call: TRBV20-1; d_call: TRBD2
cdr3_aa: CASSEAADREYF; cdr3_nt: TGTGCCAGCAGTGAAGCGGCAGACAGGGAGTACTTC; j_call: TRBJ2-7; clone_size: .; v_call: TRBV6-1; d_call: TRBD1